This T cell receptor beta chain emerged from a study of cytomegalovirus exposure and HLA in healthy donors. Overall study context: A subsequent analysis reported that the roughly 120 validation repertoires were produced on the same platform that had also been used for the roughly 700 first-cohort repertoires. General study results and limits: Most TCR sequences were uncommon, yet certain public TCRs appeared in many donors.

TCRdb's table, derived via immunoSEQ multiplex PCR, lists solely in-frame clones and lacks some. Among about 200,000 clones listed, over 75% were seen once. The CDR3 has 13 residues. Germline-derived CDR1 and CDR2 are LNHDA and SQIVND (reference sequence). V trimming: 8 bases; J trimming: 10 bases; junction bases outside the gene matches: 6. Note on this clone: Its antigen is currently unknown.

Sequencing used PBMCs. The genes are TRBV19 and TRBJ2-1; 12 bases match TRBD2. The TCR comes from a woman between 18 and 29 years old in good health and CMV-seropositive. The CDR3 spells CASRLAGVVEQFF. The CDR3 coding sequence is TGTGCCAGTCGACTAGCGGGGGTAGTCGAGCAGTTCTTC.